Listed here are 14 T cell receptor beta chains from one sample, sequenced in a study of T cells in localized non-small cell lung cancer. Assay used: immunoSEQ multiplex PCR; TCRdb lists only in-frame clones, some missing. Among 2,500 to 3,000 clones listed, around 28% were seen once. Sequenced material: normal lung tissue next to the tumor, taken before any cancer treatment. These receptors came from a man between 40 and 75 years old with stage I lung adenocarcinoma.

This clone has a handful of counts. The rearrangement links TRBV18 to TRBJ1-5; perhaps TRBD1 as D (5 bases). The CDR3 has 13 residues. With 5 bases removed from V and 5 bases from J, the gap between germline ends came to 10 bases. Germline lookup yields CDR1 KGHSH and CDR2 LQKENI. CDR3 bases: TGTGCCAGCTCATCCAGGGTCGATCAGCCCCAGCATTTT. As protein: CASSSRVDQPQHF.

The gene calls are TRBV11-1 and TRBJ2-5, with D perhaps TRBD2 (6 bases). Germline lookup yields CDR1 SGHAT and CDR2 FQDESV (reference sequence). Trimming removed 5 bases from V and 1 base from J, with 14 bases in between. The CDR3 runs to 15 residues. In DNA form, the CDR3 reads TGTGCCAGCAGCCCTAAAAGGACTACCCAAGAGACCCAGTACTTC. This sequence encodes CASSPKRTTQETQYF.

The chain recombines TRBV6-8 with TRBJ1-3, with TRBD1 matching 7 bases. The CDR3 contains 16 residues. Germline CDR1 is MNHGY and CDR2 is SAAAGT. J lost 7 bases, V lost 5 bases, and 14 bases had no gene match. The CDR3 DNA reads TGTGCCAGCAGTGCTCCGGGACAGTCCATTAGCAACACCATATATTTT. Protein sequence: CASSAPGQSISNTIYF.

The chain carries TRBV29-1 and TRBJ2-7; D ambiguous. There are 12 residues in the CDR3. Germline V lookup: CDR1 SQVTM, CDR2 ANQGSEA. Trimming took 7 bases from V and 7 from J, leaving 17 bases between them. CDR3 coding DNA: TGCAGCGCCGAGTGGTTCCTGGAGGAGCAGTACGTC. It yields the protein CSAEWFLEEQYV.

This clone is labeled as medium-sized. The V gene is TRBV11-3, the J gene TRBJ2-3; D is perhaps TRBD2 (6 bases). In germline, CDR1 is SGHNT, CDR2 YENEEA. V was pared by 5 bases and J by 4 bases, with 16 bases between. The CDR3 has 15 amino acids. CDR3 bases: TGTGCCAGCAGCCCCGGCCTCCCGGGGGCAGATACGCAGTATTTT. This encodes CASSPGLPGADTQYF.

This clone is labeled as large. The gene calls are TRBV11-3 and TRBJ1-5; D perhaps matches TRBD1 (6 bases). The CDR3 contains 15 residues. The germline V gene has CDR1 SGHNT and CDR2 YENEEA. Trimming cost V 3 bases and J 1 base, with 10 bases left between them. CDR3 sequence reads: CASSFQGYSNQPQHF. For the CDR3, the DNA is TGTGCCAGCAGCTTTCAGGGGTACAGCAATCAGCCCCAGCATTTT.

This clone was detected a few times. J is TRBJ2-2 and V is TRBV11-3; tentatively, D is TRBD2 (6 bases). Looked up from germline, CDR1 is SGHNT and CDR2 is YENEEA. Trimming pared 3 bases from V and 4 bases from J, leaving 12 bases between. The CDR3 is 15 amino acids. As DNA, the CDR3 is TGTGCCAGCAGCTTGAGACTAGAGGGCACCGGGGAGCTGTTTTTT. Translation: CASSLRLEGTGELFF.

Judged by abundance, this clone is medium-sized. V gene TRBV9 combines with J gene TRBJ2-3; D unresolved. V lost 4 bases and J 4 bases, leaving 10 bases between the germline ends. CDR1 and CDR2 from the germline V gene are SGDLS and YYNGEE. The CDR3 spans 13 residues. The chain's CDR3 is CASSLGYSDTQYF. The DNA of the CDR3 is TGTGCCAGCAGCTTAGGCTATTCAGATACGCAGTATTTT.

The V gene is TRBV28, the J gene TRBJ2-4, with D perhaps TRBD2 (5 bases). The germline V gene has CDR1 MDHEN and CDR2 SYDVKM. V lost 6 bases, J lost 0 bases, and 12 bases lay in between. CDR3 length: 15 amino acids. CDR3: CASRGFGVAKNIQYF. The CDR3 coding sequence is TGTGCCAGCAGGGGCTTCGGGGTAGCCAAAAACATTCAGTACTTC.

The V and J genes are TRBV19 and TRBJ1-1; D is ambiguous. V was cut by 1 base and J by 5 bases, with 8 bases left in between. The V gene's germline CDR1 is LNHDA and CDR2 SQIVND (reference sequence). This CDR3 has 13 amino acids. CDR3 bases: TGTGCCAGTAGTATAGGAAGGGAAACTGAAGCTTTCTTT. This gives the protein CASSIGRETEAFF. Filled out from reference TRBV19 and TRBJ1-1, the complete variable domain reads DGGITQSPKYLFRKEGQNVTLSCEQNLNHDAMYWYRQDPGQGLRLIYYSQIVNDFQKGDIAEGYSVSREKKESFPLTVTSAQKNPTAFYLCASSIGRETEAFFGQGTRLTVV.

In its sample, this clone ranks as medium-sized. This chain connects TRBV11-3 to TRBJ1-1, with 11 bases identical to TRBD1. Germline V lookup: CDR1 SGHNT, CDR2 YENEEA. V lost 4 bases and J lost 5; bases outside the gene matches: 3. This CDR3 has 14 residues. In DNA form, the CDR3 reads TGTGCCAGCAGCTCCGGACAGGGGGCAACTGAAGCTTTCTTT. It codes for CASSSGQGATEAFF.

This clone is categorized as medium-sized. The CDR3 protein is CASSPHQVAQLKLNTEAFF. Written as DNA, the CDR3 is TGTGCCAGCAGCCCACACCAGGTAGCCCAATTAAAATTGAACACTGAAGCTTTCTTT. The chain carries TRBV11-3 and TRBJ1-1; D gene ambiguous. Germline CDR1 reads SGHNT; CDR2 reads YENEEA. Trimming took off 5 bases at V and 0 bases at J, with 25 bases between the two ends. The CDR3 has 19 amino acids.

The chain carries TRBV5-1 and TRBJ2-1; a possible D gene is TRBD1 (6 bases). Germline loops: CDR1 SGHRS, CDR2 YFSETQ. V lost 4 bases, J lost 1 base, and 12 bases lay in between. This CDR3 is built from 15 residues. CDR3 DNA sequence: TGCGCCAGCAGCCCCGGACAGACTTCCTACAATGAGCAGTTCTTC. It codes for CASSPGQTSYNEQFF.

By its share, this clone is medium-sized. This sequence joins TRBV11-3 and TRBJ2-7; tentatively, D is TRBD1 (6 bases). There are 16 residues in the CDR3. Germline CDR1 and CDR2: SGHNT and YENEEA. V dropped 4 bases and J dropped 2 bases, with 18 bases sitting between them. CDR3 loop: CASSSPLRQGTYEQYF. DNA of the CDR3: TGTGCCAGCAGCTCCCCCTTAAGGCAGGGGACCTACGAGCAGTACTTC.